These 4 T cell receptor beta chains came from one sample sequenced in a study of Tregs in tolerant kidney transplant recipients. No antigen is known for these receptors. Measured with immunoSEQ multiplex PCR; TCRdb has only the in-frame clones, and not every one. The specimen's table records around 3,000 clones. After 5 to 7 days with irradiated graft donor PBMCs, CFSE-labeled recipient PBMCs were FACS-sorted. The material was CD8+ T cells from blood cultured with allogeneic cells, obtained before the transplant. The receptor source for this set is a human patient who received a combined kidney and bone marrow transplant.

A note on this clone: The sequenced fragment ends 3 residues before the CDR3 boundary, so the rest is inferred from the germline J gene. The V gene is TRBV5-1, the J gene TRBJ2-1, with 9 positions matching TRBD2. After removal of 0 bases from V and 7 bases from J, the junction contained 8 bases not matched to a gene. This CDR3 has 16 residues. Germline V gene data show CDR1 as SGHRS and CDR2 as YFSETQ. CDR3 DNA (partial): TGCGCCAGCAGCTTGGAGGGCGGGAGGGCCTGGAATGAG. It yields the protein CASSLEGGRAWNE. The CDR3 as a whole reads CASSLEGGRAWNEQFF.

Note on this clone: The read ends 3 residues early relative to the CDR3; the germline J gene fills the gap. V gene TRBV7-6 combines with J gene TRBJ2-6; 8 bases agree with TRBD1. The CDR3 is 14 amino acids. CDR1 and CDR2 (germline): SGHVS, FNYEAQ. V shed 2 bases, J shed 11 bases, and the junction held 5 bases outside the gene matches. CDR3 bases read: TGTGCCAGCAGCTTATACAGGGGGTCCGACGTC. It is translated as CASSLYRGSDV. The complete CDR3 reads CASSLYRGSDVLTF.

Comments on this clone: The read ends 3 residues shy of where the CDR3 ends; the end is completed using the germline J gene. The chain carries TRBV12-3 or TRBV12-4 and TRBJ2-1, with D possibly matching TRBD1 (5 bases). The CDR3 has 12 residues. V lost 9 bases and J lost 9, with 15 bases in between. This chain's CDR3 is CARNQGSGEQFF. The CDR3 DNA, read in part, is TGTGCCAGGAATCAGGGTAGTGGTGAG.

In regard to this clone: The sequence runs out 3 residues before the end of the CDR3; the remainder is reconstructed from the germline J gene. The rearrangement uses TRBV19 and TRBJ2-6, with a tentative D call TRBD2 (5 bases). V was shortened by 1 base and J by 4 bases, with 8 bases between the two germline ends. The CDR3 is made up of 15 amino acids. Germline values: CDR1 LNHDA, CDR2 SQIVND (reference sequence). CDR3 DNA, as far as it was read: TGTGCCAGTAGTATAGTGTCGGGGGGGGCCAACGTC. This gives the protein CASSIVSGGANV. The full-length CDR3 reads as CASSIVSGGANVLTF.